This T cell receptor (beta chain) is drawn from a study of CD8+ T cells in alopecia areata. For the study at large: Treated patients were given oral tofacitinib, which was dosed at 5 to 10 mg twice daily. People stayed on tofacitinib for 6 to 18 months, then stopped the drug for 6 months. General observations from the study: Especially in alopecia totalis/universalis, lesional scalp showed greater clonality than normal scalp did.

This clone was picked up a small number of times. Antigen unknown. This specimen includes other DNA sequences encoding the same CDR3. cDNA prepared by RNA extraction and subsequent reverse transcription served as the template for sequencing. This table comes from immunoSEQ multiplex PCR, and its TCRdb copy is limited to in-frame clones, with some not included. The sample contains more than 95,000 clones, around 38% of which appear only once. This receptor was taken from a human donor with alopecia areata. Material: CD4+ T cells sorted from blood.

CDR3 nucleotide sequence: TGTGCCTGGAGTGTGGGTCCTTACGAGCAGTACTTC. Protein: CAWSVGPYEQYF. The gene calls are TRBV30 and TRBJ2-7, with D unresolved. The germline V and J ends were trimmed by 0 bases and 4 bases, with 7 bases remaining between them. This CDR3 has 12 residues. The germline gives CDR1 GTSNPN, CDR2 SVGIG (reference sequence).